Each of the 6 T cell receptor beta chains below was sequenced from the same sample in a study of shared clonotypes between healthy human individuals. Using immunoSEQ multiplex PCR, the repertoire was profiled, and TCRdb retains in-frame clones only, with some absent. The sample consists of about 1.5 million clones, over 95% of them appearing once. Material for sequencing was naive CD4+ T cells sorted from blood. The subset is: CD45RA+ positively selected. The source of these receptors is a young man in good health.

V usage is TRBV9 and J usage is TRBJ1-3, with D unresolved. CDR1 is SGDLS, CDR2 YYNGEE, per germline. The CDR3 extends over 17 amino acids. The V end lost 0 bases, the J end lost 0 bases, and 13 bases lay between the germline ends. The CDR3 sequence: CASSVVAGHPSGNTIYF. The CDR3 DNA follows: TGTGCCAGCAGCGTAGTTGCAGGCCACCCCTCTGGAAACACCATATATTTT.

The chain is built from TRBV4-3 and TRBJ2-1; D unclear. The CDR3 length is 12 residues. Deletions cut 0 bases from V and 11 bases from J, with 8 bases between. Looked up from germline, CDR1 is LGHNA and CDR2 is YSLEER. CDR3 residues: CASSQERTQQFF. CDR3 coding DNA: TGCGCCAGCAGCCAAGAAAGAACCCAGCAGTTCTTC.

This clone was seen only once. This chain links TRBV6-1 with TRBJ2-5; the D is unclear. The V gene lost 3 bases and the J gene lost 4 bases, with 21 bases spanning the gap. CDR3 length: 17 residues. Germline V gene lookup returns CDR1 MNHNS and CDR2 SASEGT. CDR3 in DNA: TGTGCCAGCAGTGACCCTGTGGTATCGCTGGTCGCAGAGACCCAGTACTTC. It encodes CASSDPVVSLVAETQYF.

The chain combines TRBV28 with TRBJ2-1, with D possibly TRBD1 on 6 matching bases. Trimming left V 3 bases short and J 9 bases short, with 12 bases between. The V gene's germline CDR1 is MDHEN and CDR2 SYDVKM. This CDR3 is built from 13 residues. This chain's CDR3 is CASSFFDRSEQFF. DNA for the CDR3: TGTGCCAGCAGTTTTTTCGACAGGAGTGAGCAGTTCTTC.

The chain recombines TRBV15 with TRBJ1-1; D is ambiguous. The CDR3 consists of 14 residues. Trimming stripped 1 base from V and 1 base from J, with 7 bases between. Germline lookup yields CDR1 LNHNV and CDR2 YYDKDF (reference sequence). CDR3 bases: TGTGCCACCAGCAGAGGGGCATCGAACACTGAAGCTTTCTTT. Amino acid sequence: CATSRGASNTEAFF.

The chain carries TRBV10-3 and TRBJ2-7; D perhaps matches TRBD2 (6 bases). Between the trimmed V and J ends, which lost 6 bases and 5 bases, there was a span of 14 bases. The CDR3 loop spans 13 amino acids. CDR1 is ENHRY, CDR2 SYGVKD, per germline. The CDR3 DNA follows: TGTGCCATCAGGGACGGGAGCCGCGACGAGCAGTACTTC. Its translation: CAIRDGSRDEQYF.